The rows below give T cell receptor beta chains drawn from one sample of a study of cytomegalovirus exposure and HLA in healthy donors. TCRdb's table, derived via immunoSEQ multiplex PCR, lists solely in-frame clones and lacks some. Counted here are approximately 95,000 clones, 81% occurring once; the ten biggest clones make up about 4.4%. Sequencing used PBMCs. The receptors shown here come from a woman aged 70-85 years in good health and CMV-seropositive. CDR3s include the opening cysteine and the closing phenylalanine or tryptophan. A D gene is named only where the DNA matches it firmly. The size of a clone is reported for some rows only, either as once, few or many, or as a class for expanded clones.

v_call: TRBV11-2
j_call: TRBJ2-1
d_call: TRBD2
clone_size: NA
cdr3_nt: TGTGCCAGCAGCTTAGATAGGACTAGCGGGACGGAGCAGTTCTTC
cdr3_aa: CASSLDRTSGTEQFF

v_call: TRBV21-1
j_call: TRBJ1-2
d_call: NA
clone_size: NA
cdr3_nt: TGTGCCAGAGCGGGCCTGAAATACTTTAACTATGGCTACACCTTC
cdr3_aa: CARAGLKYFNYGYTF

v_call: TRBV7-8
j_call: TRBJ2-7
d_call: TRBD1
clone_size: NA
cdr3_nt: TGTGCCAGCAGCTCCTTGGGACAGGGGGAGTACGAGCAGTACTTC
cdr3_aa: CASSSLGQGEYEQYF

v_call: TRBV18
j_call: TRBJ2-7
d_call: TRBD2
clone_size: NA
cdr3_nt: TGTGCCAGCTCACCAGGGACTACCCCCTACGAGCAGTACTTC
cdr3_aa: CASSPGTTPYEQYF

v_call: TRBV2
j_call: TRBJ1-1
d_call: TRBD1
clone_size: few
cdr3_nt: TGTGCCAGCGACAGGGTACCCACTGAAGCTTTCTTT
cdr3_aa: CASDRVPTEAFF

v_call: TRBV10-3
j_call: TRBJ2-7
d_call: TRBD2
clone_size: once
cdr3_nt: TGTGCCACCCGGAGGGAGGGTGGGAAGCAGTACTTC
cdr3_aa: CATRREGGKQYF

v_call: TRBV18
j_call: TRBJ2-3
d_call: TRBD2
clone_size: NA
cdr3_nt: TGTGCCAGCTCACCGGGACTAGCCGGCGATACGCAGTATTTT
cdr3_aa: CASSPGLAGDTQYF

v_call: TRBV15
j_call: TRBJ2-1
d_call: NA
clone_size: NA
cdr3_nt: TGTGCCACCAGCAGAGGAAACCCCGAGAGGAATGAGCAGTTCTTC
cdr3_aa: CATSRGNPERNEQFF

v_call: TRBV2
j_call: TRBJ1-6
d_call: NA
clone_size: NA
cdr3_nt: TGTGCCAGCAGGGCTCGACAGGCTAATTCACCCCTCCACTTT
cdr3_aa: CASRARQANSPLHF

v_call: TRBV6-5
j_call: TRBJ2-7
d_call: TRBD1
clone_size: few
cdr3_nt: TGTGCCAGCAGTTTAGAAGGACAGGGCAGGCTGTACTTC
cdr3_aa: CASSLEGQGRLYF

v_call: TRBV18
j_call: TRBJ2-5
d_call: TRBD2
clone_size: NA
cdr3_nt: TGTGCCAGCTCACCGTTTGACGGGGGGATAGGAGAGACCCAGTACTTC
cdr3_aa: CASSPFDGGIGETQYF

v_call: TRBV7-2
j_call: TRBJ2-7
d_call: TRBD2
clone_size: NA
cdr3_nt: TGTGCCAGCAGCTCAACTAGCGGGAGCTCCTACGAGCAGTACTTC
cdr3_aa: CASSSTSGSSYEQYF

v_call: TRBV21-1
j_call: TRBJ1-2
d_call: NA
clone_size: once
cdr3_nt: TGTGCCAGAAAACGATGGGGTAGAGCCTTGGGGCTAGGGGGCTACACCTTC
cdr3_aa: CARKRWGRALGLGGYTF

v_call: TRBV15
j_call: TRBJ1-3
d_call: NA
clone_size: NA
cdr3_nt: TGTGCCACCAGCGGCGGATACTCTGGAAACACCATATATTTT
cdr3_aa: CATSGGYSGNTIYF

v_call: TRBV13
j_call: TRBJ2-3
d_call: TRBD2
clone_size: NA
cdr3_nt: TGTGCCAGCAGCTCCTCTAGCGGGAGGGCCGGCACAGATACGCAGTATTTT
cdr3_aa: CASSSSSGRAGTDTQYF

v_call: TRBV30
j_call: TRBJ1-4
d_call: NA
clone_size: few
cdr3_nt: TGTGCCTGGAGTGGGGGACACGGAGAAAAACTGTTTTTT
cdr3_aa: CAWSGGHGEKLFF

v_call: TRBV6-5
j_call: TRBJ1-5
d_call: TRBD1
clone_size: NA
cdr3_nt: TGTGCCAGCAGTAGACAGGGGGCGAGTCAGCCCCAGCATTTT
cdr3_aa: CASSRQGASQPQHF

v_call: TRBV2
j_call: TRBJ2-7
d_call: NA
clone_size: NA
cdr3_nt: TGTGCCAGCAGACGGGAATCCTACGAGCAGTACTTC
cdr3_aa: CASRRESYEQYF

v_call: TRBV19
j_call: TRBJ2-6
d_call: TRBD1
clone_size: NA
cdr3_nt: TGTGCCAGTACCAGGGACAGGGGCTTTGGGGCCAACGTCCTGACTTTC
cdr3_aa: CASTRDRGFGANVLTF

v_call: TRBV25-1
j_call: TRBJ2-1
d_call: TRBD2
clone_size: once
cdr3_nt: TGTGCCAGCAGTGGACTCCTAGCGGGAGAGTTCAATGAGCAGTTCTTC
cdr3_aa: CASSGLLAGEFNEQFF

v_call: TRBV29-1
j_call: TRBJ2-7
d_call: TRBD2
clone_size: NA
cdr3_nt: TGCAGCGTTGGCGGGACTAGCGGGCTAGTGTACTTC
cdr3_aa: CSVGGTSGLVYF

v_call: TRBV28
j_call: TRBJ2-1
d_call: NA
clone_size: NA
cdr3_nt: TGTGCCAGCAGTTTTAAACTAGCTTTGGGCGTTAATGAGCAGTTCTTC
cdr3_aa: CASSFKLALGVNEQFF

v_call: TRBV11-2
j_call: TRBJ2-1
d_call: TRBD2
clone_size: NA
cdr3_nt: TGTGCCAGCAGCCCCACTAGCGGGCGCTACAATGAGCAGTTCTTC
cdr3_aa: CASSPTSGRYNEQFF

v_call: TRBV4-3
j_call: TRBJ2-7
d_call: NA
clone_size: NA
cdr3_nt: TGCGCCAGCAGCCAAGAGCGCCCTACCGGCGAGCAGTACTTC
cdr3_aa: CASSQERPTGEQYF

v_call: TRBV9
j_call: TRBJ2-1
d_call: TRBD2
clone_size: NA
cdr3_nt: TGTGCCAGCAGCGTAGGGACTAGCGGGAACTCCTACAATGAGCAGTTCTTC
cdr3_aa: CASSVGTSGNSYNEQFF

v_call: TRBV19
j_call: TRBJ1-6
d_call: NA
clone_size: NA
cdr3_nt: TGTGCCAGTAAGGAGGCGACCTTACATAATTCACCCCTCCACTTT
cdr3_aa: CASKEATLHNSPLHF

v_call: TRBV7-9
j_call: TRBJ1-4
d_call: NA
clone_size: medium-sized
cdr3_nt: TGTGCCAGCAGCTCTTCGGGGGGCACTGAAAAACTGTTTTTT
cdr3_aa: CASSSSGGTEKLFF

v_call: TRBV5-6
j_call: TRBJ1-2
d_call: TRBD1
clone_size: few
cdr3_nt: TGTGCCAGCAGCTTTTCTCACAGGGGAAGGTATGGCTACACCTTC
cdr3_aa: CASSFSHRGRYGYTF

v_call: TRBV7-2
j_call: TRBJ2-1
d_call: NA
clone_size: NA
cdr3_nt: TGTGCCAGCAGTGGATTACAGGGTGATGAGCAGTTCTTC
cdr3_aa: CASSGLQGDEQFF

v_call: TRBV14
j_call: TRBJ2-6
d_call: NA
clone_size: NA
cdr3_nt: TGTGCCTCGCAACTTGCTGGGGCCAACGTCCTGACTTTC
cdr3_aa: CASQLAGANVLTF

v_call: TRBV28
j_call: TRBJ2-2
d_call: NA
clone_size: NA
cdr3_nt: TGTGCCAGCAGTGCCGCAGGGTACAACACCGGGGAGCTGTTTTTT
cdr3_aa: CASSAAGYNTGELFF

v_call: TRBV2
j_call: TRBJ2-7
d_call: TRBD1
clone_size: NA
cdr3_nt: TGTGCCAGCACTGAAGAGGGGACAGGCTACTACGAGCAGTACTTC
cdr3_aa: CASTEEGTGYYEQYF

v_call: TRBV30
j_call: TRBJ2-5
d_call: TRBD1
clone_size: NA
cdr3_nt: TGTGCCTGGAGTTACAGGGGTGAGACCCAGTACTTC
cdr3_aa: CAWSYRGETQYF

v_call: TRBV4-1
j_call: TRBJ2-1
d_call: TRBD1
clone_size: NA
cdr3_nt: TGCGCCAGCAGTCCAAGTTCAGGACAGGGCTACAATGAGCAGTTCTTC
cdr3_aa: CASSPSSGQGYNEQFF

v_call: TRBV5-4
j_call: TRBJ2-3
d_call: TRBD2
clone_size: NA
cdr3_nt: TGTGCCAGCAGCGGGGGGACTAGCGGGACCACAGATACGCAGTATTTT
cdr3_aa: CASSGGTSGTTDTQYF

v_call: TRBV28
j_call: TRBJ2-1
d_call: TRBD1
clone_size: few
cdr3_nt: TGTGCCAGCAGTTCCACAGGGTGGAGGGGACAGGGTGGTTATGAGCAGTTCTTC
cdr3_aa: CASSSTGWRGQGGYEQFF

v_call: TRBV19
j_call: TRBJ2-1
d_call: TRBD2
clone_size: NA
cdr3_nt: TGTGCCAGTAGGGGAGCGGGAGGTGCCTACAATGAGCAGTTCTTC
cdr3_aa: CASRGAGGAYNEQFF

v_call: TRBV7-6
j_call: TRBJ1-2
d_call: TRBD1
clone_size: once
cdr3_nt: TGTGCCAGCAGCGCCCAGGGGGGCGAGGGCTATGGCTACACCTTC
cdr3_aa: CASSAQGGEGYGYTF

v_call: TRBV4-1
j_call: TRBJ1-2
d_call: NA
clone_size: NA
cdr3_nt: TGCGCCAGCAGCCAAGTAGCACCCAATAACTATGGCTACACCTTC
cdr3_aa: CASSQVAPNNYGYTF

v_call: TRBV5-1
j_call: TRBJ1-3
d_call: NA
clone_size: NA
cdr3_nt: TGCGCCAGCAGCTTGGGGGAGAACAACTCTGGAAACACCATATATTTT
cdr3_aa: CASSLGENNSGNTIYF

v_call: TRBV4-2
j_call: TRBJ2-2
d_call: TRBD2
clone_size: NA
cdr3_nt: TGTGCCAGCAGCCAAGATTTTCTAGCGGGGTCGAACACCGGGGAGCTGTTTTTT
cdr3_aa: CASSQDFLAGSNTGELFF

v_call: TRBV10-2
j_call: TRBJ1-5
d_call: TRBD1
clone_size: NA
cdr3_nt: TGCGCCAGCAGTGAGGGACAGGTTTATCAGCCCCAGCATTTT
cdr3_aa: CASSEGQVYQPQHF

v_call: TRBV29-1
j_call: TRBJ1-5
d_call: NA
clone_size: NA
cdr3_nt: TGCAGCGTTTCTTCGGGGAACGGGAATCAGCCCCAGCATTTT
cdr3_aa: CSVSSGNGNQPQHF

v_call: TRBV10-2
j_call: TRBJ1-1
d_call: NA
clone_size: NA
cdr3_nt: TGCGCCAGCAGTGGACTGATGAACACTGAAGCTTTCTTT
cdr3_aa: CASSGLMNTEAFF

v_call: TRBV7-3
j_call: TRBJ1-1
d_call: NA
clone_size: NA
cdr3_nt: TGTGCCAGCAGCTTAGGTTCGAGATGGGAAGGGGGAGCTTTCTTT
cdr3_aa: CASSLGSRWEGGAFF

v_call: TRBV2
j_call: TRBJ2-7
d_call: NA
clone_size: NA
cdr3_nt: TGTGCCAGCGGCTTATACTACGAGCAGTACTTC
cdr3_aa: CASGLYYEQYF

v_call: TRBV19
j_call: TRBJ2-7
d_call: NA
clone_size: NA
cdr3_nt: TGTGCCAGTAGTATAGGGCAAAGCTACGAGCAGTACTTC
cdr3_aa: CASSIGQSYEQYF

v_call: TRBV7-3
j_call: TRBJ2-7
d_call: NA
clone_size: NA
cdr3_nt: TGTGCCAGCAGCTTATATCCAGGATCCTACGAGCAGTACTTC
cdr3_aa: CASSLYPGSYEQYF

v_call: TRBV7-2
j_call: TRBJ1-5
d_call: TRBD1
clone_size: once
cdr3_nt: TGTGCCAGCAGCTTGGGACAGGGCGATCAGCCCCAGCATTTT
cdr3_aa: CASSLGQGDQPQHF

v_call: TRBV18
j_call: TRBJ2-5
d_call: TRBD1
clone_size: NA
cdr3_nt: TGTGCCAGCTCACAACTGAATACAGGGGGCGTAGAGACCCAGTACTTC
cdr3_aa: CASSQLNTGGVETQYF